Each of the 13 T cell receptor beta chains below was sequenced from the same sample in a study of vaccination and CD4 T cells after COVID-19. The treatment is: approximately 9-day PBMC culture with coronavirus spike peptide pools or control peptides (ViraFEST assay). Unexposed donor CD4+ T cells predated the COVID-19 pandemic, collected 2011-2018. The assay that was used to sequence DNA from cultured CD4+ T cells was the Oncomine TCR Beta short-read assay. Each CDR3 protein gets one entry after TCRdb re-called the PCR reads with MiXCR. This table has 6,600 or so distinct CDR3 sequences, around 29% appearing once. Their antigens are not known. Input material: CD4+ T cells from blood, cultured in vitro. The receptor source for this set is a human donor in good health.

The V call is TRBV6-1, the J call TRBJ1-2; D is ambiguous. The CDR3 has 13 residues. Germline V gene sequence: CDR1 MNHNS, CDR2 SASEGT. The V end was cut by 5 bases, the J end by 4 bases, with 11 bases between. The CDR3 loop is CASSPSTSYGYTF. CDR3 nucleotides: TGTGCCAGCAGTCCATCAACCTCCTATGGCTACACCTTC.

By sample share, this clonotype is medium-sized. The V gene is TRBV20-1, the J gene TRBJ1-5; D gene ambiguous. The germline gives CDR1 DFQATT, CDR2 SNEGSKA (reference sequence). V was trimmed by 5 bases and J by 4 bases, leaving 18 bases between them. There are 15 residues in the CDR3. The CDR3 protein is CSAASAGPKNQPQHF. The CDR3 DNA is TGCAGTGCTGCGAGTGCCGGGCCCAAAAATCAGCCCCAGCATTTT.

The rearrangement uses TRBV15 and TRBJ1-5; 9 bases align to TRBD1. V lost 0 bases, J lost 6 bases, and 3 bases stayed unmatched. Germline V gene sequence: CDR1 LNHNV, CDR2 YYDKDF (reference sequence). This CDR3 has 15 residues. CDR3 residues: CATSRETGGSQPQHF. CDR3 sequence (DNA): TGTGCCACCAGCAGAGAAACAGGGGGCTCTCAGCCCCAGCATTTT.

By share, this clonotype ranks as medium-sized (0.01 to 0.1%). The J gene is TRBJ1-2, the V gene TRBV15; D is ambiguous. Germline V lookup: CDR1 LNHNV, CDR2 YYDKDF (reference sequence). The CDR3 is 13 residues long. V was trimmed by 1 base and J by 6 bases, leaving 9 bases between them. CDR3 sequence (DNA): TGTGCCACCAGCAGAGTCAGGAAGGATGGCTACACCTTC. Amino acid sequence: CATSRVRKDGYTF. Filled out from reference TRBV15 and TRBJ1-2, the complete variable domain reads DAMVIQNPRYQVTQFGKPVTLSCSQTLNHNVMYWYQQKSSQAPKLLFHYYDKDFNNEADTPDNFQSRRPNTSFCFLDIRSPGLGDTAMYLCATSRVRKDGYTFGSGTRLTVV.

The chain's CDR3 is CASSPSGYQETQYF. The CDR3 bases are TGTGCCAGCTCACCTTCAGGGTACCAAGAGACCCAGTACTTC. The genes are TRBV18 and TRBJ2-5, with D possibly TRBD1 on 5 matching bases. With 3 bases removed from V and 0 bases from J, the gap between germline ends came to 8 bases. This CDR3 is built from 14 residues. Germline V gene sequence: CDR1 KGHSH, CDR2 LQKENI.

In its sample, this clonotype was seen a few times. This chain connects TRBV20-1 to TRBJ1-1, with a tentative D call TRBD1 (6 bases). Per the germline V gene, CDR1 is DFQATT and CDR2 is SNEGSKA (reference sequence). The CDR3 has 12 amino acids. Trimming cost V 6 bases and J 3 bases, with 11 bases left between them. DNA for the CDR3: TGCAGTGCCCAGACAGGACACACTGAAGCTTTCTTT. Translated, it gives CSAQTGHTEAFF.

This chain joins TRBV9 and TRBJ1-2; D ambiguous. V was clipped by 0 bases and J by 1 base, with 7 bases between them. This CDR3 comprises 14 residues. Germline lookup yields CDR1 SGDLS and CDR2 YYNGEE. Here the CDR3 reads CASSVEAGNYGYTF. The CDR3 DNA reads TGTGCCAGCAGCGTAGAGGCGGGTAACTATGGCTACACCTTC.

The gene calls are TRBV2 and TRBJ1-1; TRBD1 aligns across 10 bases. The CDR3 is 14 amino acids. V gave up 6 bases and J gave up 5 bases; unmatched junction bases: 6. Germline V gives CDR1 SNHLY, CDR2 FYNNEI. CDR3 DNA sequence: TGTGCCAGCAGAGAGACAGGGGGCTTGACTGAAGCTTTCTTT. This gives the protein CASRETGGLTEAFF.

The rearrangement uses TRBV6-1 and TRBJ2-2; unclear D gene. Germline CDR1 and CDR2: MNHNS and SASEGT. Deletions cut 8 bases from V and 5 bases from J, with 12 bases between. CDR3 size: 13 residues. The CDR3 DNA sequence: TGTGCCAGCCAGACGTTTGGGACCGGGGAGCTGTTTTTT. Protein sequence: CASQTFGTGELFF.

The chain uses TRBV5-4 and TRBJ2-1; D call uncertain. The length of the CDR3 is 12 residues. Trimming took off 0 bases at V and 3 bases at J, with 1 base between the two ends. The germline CDR1 and CDR2 sequences are SGHNT and YYREEE (reference sequence). CDR3 amino acids: CASSLDYNEQFF. CDR3 nucleotide sequence: TGTGCCAGCAGCTTGGACTACAATGAGCAGTTCTTC.

This clonotype was counted only a few times. The rearrangement links TRBV10-3 to TRBJ1-2, with D perhaps TRBD1 (6 bases). Deletions cut 3 bases from V and 7 bases from J, with 6 bases between. The CDR3 contains 11 residues. Per the germline V gene, CDR1 is ENHRY and CDR2 is SYGVKD. In DNA, the CDR3 is TGTGCCATCAGTGACAGGGGTGGCTACACCTTC. As protein: CAISDRGGYTF.

This clonotype was detected only a few times. The chain couples TRBV10-3 to TRBJ2-2; D may correspond to TRBD1 or TRBD2 (5 bases each). This CDR3 comprises 15 residues. V was shortened by 3 bases and J by 3 bases, with 11 bases between the two germline ends. The germline V gene encodes CDR1 ENHRY and CDR2 SYGVKD. The DNA of the CDR3 is TGTGCCATCAGTGAAGGGACGAGAGACACCGGGGAGCTGTTTTTT. Residues: CAISEGTRDTGELFF.

This chain uses TRBV6-5 with TRBJ1-3; D unclear. This CDR3 comprises 14 residues. Looked up from germline, CDR1 is MNHEY and CDR2 is SVGAGI. V lost 4 bases and J 4 bases, leaving 11 bases between the germline ends. In DNA form, the CDR3 reads TGTGCCAGCAGTTCGACACTTCTCGGAAACACCATATATTTT. It encodes CASSSTLLGNTIYF.